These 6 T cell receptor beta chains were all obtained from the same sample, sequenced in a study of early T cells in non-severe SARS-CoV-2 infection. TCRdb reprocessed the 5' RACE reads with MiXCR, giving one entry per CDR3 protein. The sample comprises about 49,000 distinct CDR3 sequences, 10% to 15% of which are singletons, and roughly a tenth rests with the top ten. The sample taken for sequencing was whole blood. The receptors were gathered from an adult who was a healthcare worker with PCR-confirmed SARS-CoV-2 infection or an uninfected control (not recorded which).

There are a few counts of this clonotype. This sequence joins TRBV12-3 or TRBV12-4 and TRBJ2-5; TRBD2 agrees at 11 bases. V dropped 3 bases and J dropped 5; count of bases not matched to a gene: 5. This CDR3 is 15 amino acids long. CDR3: CASSFVSGGAETQYF. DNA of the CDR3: TGTGCCAGCAGTTTCGTTAGCGGGGGGGCCGAGACCCAGTACTTC.

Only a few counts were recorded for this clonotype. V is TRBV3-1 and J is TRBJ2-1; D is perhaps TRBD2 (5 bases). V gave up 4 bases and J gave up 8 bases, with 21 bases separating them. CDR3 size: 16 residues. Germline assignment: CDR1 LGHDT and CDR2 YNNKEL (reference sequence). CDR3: CASSPPHSPGEHEQFF. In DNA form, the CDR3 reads TGTGCCAGCAGCCCCCCCCACTCTCCCGGGGAGCATGAGCAGTTCTTC.

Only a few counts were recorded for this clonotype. In DNA, the CDR3 is TGTGCCAGCAGCCGTACAGGGGACAGGGTCTACGAGCAGTACTTC. Translated, it gives CASSRTGDRVYEQYF. The chain uses TRBV6-9 and TRBJ2-7; 9 bases fit TRBD1. Per germline, CDR1 MNHGY and CDR2 SVAAGI. V lost 6 bases and J lost 3; bases outside the gene matches: 9. The CDR3 contains 15 residues.

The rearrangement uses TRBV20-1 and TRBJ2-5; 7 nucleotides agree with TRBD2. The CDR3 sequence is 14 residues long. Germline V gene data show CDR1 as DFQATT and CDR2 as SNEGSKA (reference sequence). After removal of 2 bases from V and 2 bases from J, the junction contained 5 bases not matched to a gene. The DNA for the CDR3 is TGCAGTGCTAGAAGAGGCGGGAGTCAAGAGACCCAGTACTTC. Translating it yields CSARRGGSQETQYF.

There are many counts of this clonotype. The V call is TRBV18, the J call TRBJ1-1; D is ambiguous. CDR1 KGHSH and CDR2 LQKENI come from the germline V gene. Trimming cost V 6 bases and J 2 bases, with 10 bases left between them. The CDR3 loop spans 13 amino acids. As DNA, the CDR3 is TGTGCCAGCTCCCACCGGGAAAACACTGAAGCTTTCTTT. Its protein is CASSHRENTEAFF.

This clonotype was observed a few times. CDR3 DNA sequence: TGTGCCAGCAGTCAGCCGAACACTGAAGCTTTCTTT. Translated, it gives CASSQPNTEAFF. The chain is built from TRBV27 and TRBJ1-1; D not certain. V shed 5 bases and J shed 1 base, with 5 bases lying between them. Germline lookup yields CDR1 MNHEY and CDR2 SMNVEV (reference sequence). The CDR3 is made up of 12 amino acids.